This T cell receptor (beta chain) derives from a study of cytomegalovirus exposure and HLA in healthy donors. Study results and caveats: The authors confirmed in vitro that a few CMV-associated chains were specific for CMV antigens. Investigators reported 150 to 200 TCR beta chains as tied to cytomegalovirus. A classifier reportedly called cytomegalovirus status with high sensitivity and specificity.

The V end lost 6 bases, the J end lost 8 bases, and 8 bases lay between the germline ends. The CDR3 runs to 11 residues. Germline-derived CDR1 and CDR2 are MNHEY and SMNVEV (reference sequence). The table came from immunoSEQ multiplex PCR; TCRdb's copy has only in-frame clones and leaves some out. Of 150,000 to 200,000 clones in the sample, 85% to 90% were seen once. The donors were part of the roughly 130-subject validation cohort, which stood apart from the approximately 630-subject first cohort. On this clone itself: The antigen is undetermined.

This sequence joins TRBV27 and TRBJ2-1, with D possibly TRBD2 on 5 matching bases. Sequenced: PBMCs. This clonotype originated in a man in his late teens or twenties in good health and CMV-seronegative. The CDR3 is CASRLVDEQFF. CDR3 nucleotide sequence: TGTGCCAGCAGACTAGTAGATGAGCAGTTCTTC.